A selection of T cell receptor beta chains follows, all from one sample in a study of regulatory and conventional T cells in RAG deficiency. Data came from immunoSEQ multiplex PCR; TCRdb stores just in-frame clones and leaves some out. This sample has about 7,100 clones, with about 93% found just once. These data were likewise used in another study, on regulatory T cells.

Sequenced sample: CD127- CD25+ CD4+ Tregs sorted from blood. These receptors were obtained from a human donor in good health. Both conserved end residues are part of each CDR3. D genes are given only for firm matches. Clone size is stated in some rows and not others, as once, few, many or a class when expanded.

>TRBD2|-|TRBV6-5|TRBJ2-5
CASRGLASETQYF
TGTGCCAGCAGGGGACTAGCGAGCGAGACCCAGTACTTC
>-|-|TRBV18|TRBJ2-7
CASSSPTGDDEQYF
TGTGCCAGCTCCTCACCGACAGGTGATGACGAGCAGTACTTC
>TRBD1|few|TRBV5-1|TRBJ2-7
CASSPWTGEGYEQYF
TGCGCCAGCAGCCCATGGACAGGGGAAGGGTACGAGCAGTACTTC
>-|-|TRBV5-1|TRBJ2-1
CASSLQYNEQFF
TGCGCCAGCAGCTTACAGTACAATGAGCAGTTCTTC
>-|-|TRBV11-1|TRBJ2-7
CASSSSLQGAHYEQYF
TGTGCCAGCAGCTCCTCCTTACAGGGAGCCCACTACGAGCAGTACTTC
>-|-|TRBV10-1|TRBJ1-4
CASSDGFRGLFF
TGCGCCAGCAGTGATGGGTTTCGGGGACTGTTTTTT
>TRBD1|-|TRBV28|TRBJ1-2
CASSFGTGGGRYGYTF
TGTGCCAGCAGTTTCGGGACAGGGGGTGGGCGGTATGGCTACACCTTC
>-|-|TRBV30|TRBJ1-4
CAWSDDPGRKMFF
TGTGCCTGGAGTGATGATCCCGGGAGAAAAATGTTTTTT
>TRBD1|-|TRBV18|TRBJ1-5
CASSPPGQEDNQPQHF
TGTGCCAGCTCACCCCCGGGACAGGAGGACAATCAGCCCCAGCATTTT
>-|-|TRBV28|TRBJ2-3
CASSFGGASGTDTQYF
TGTGCCAGCAGTTTCGGCGGGGCCTCGGGCACAGATACGCAGTATTTT
>-|-|TRBV15|TRBJ2-7
CATSRDIGVGSSYEQYF
TGTGCCACCAGCAGAGATATAGGAGTCGGTTCGTCCTACGAGCAGTACTTC
>-|-|TRBV4-1|TRBJ1-1
CASSRTSAEPEAFF
TGCGCCAGCAGCCGAACGTCAGCGGAGCCTGAAGCTTTCTTT
>TRBD1|-|TRBV7-6|TRBJ1-6
CASSQGQAYNSPLHF
TGTGCCAGCAGCCAGGGACAGGCCTATAATTCACCCCTCCACTTT
>TRBD1|-|TRBV27|TRBJ2-3
CASTVDRGLTDTQYF
TGTGCCAGCACCGTCGACAGGGGGCTCACAGATACGCAGTATTTT
>TRBD1|-|TRBV5-6|TRBJ2-1
CASSWDRVVNEQFF
TGTGCCAGCAGCTGGGACAGGGTGGTAAATGAGCAGTTCTTC
>-|-|TRBV20-1|TRBJ1-1
CSATLPKRAFF
TGCAGTGCTACTTTGCCGAAGAGAGCTTTCTTT
>TRBD2|-|TRBV6-1|TRBJ2-3
CASSDRPGASGGQDTQYF
TGTGCCAGCAGTGACCGCCCCGGCGCTAGCGGGGGCCAAGATACGCAGTATTTT
>-|-|TRBV5-1|TRBJ1-2
CASSSREGGGYTF
TGCGCCAGCAGCTCGAGGGAGGGAGGTGGCTACACCTTC
>TRBD2|-|TRBV4-1|TRBJ2-3
CASSLHLAGLQYF
TGCGCCAGCAGCCTCCACCTAGCGGGGTTACAGTATTTT
>-|-|TRBV5-4|TRBJ1-1
CASSPGGRGGSTEAFF
TGTGCCAGCAGCCCCGGGGGCAGGGGCGGGAGCACTGAAGCTTTCTTT
>-|few|TRBV19|TRBJ2-3
CASNPGGPTDTQYF
TGTGCCAGTAACCCGGGGGGCCCCACAGATACGCAGTATTTT
>-|-|TRBV28|TRBJ1-5
CAIRKSGEPQHF
TGTGCCATACGGAAATCCGGGGAGCCCCAGCATTTT
>TRBD1|-|TRBV7-9|TRBJ1-1
CASSRDRELAFF
TGTGCCAGCAGCCGGGACAGGGAATTGGCTTTCTTT
>TRBD1|few|TRBV2|TRBJ1-1
CASMGQGYTEAFF
TGTGCCAGCATGGGACAGGGCTACACTGAAGCTTTCTTT
>TRBD1|-|TRBV19|TRBJ1-5
CATRTGGGYSNQPQHF
TGTGCCACCCGAACAGGGGGCGGATATAGCAATCAGCCCCAGCATTTT
>TRBD1|-|TRBV28|TRBJ2-7
CASSLSGRGLRRSGEQYF
TGTGCCAGCAGTTTATCGGGCAGGGGGCTCCGCAGATCTGGGGAGCAGTACTTC
>-|-|TRBV19|TRBJ1-6
CASSILGGYNSPLHF
TGTGCCAGTAGTATTCTAGGAGGTTATAATTCACCCCTCCACTTT
>-|-|TRBV28|TRBJ1-4
CASSSSSATNEKLFF
TGTGCCAGCAGTTCCTCGTCGGCAACTAATGAAAAACTGTTTTTT